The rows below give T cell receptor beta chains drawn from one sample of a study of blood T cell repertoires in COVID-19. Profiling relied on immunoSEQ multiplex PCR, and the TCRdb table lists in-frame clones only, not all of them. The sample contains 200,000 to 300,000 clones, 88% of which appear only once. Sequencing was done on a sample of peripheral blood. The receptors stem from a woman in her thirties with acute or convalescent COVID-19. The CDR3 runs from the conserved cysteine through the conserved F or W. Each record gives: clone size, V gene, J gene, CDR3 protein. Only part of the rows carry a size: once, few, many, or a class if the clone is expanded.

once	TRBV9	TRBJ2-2	CASSSLLGLYATGELFF
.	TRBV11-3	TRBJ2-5	CASSPGLAGMETQYF
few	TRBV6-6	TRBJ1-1	CASTHGGLTEAFF
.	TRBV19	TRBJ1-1	CASSIAPRGIPEAFF
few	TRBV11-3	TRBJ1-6	CASSPTGYNSPLHF
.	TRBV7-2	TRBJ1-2	CASSLAQGAYGYTF
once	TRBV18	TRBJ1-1	CASSPRTGDTEAFF
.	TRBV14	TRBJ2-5	CASSQRLAGGLGGTQYF
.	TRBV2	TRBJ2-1	CASSEVALYNEQFF
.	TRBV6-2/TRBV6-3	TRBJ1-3	CASSYWTESSGNTIYF
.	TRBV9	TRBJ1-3	CASSVGGRGNTIYF
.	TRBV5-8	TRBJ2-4	CASSRRENIQYF
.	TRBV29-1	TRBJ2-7	CSVAGQGSYEQYF
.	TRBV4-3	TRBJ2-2	CASSRLAGNTGELFF
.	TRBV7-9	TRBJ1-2	CASSRSPGGGSYGYTF
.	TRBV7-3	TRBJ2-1	CASSLRQGAVNEQFF
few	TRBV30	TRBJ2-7	CAWGRASGRGYEQYF
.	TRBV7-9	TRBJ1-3	CASIPGQSLSGNTIYF
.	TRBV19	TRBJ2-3	CASSILAGGSTDTQYF
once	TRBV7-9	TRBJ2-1	CASSLAGAREGLIGEQFF
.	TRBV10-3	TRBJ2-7	CATQGADRPYEQYF
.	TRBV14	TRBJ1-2	CASSQDRVGRADYGYTF
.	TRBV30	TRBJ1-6	CAWSRTLSPLHF
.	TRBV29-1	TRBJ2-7	CSAAQISGRAAYEQYF
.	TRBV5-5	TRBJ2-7	CASSPDGLAGELYF
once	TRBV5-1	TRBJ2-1	CASSRLGFGGRAPNEQFF
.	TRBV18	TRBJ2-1	CASSLGQGDEQFF
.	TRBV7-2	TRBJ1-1	CASSSQRGRDTEAFF
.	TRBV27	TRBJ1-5	CASSPGQETHLSNQPQHF
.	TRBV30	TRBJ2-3	CAGGREDAHYTQYF
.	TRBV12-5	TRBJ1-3	CASGEQGSGNTIYF
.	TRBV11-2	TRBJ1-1	CASSRDRGGNTEAFF
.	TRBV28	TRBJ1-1	CASSPVNTEAFF
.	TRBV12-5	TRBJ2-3	CASGPTRDTQYF
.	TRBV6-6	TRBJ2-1	CASYMGLASNEQFF
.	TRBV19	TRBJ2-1	CASSMGLAGVLGDEQFF
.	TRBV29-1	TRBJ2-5	CSTRDSQETQYF
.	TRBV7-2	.	CASSATGTQYF
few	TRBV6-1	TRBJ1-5	CASSEAQGYHQPQHF
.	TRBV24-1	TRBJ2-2	CATSDLAGGPGNTGELFF
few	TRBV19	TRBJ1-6	CASSPLGQGNSPLHF
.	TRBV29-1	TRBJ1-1	CSVEFRPDRENTEAFF